This TCR beta chain was sequenced during a study of CD8+CD57+ T cells in acquired aplastic anemia. Study overall: Sorting CD4+ and CD8+ cells gave DNA averaging about 3.1 ug. There were 10 million to 12 million reads, on average, for CD4+ cells from healthy donors. The study, taken as a whole, reports: Patients and controls were not found to differ significantly in CD8+ Simpson's diversity. Between patients and controls, approximately 29 CD8+ CDR3 sequences were found in common.

With respect to this clonotype: The antigen is not known.

Genomic DNA, serving as template, underwent TCR beta VDJ and CDR3 profiling. TCRdb re-derived calls from the reads in MiXCR, one entry per CDR3 protein. The table includes around 230,000 distinct CDR3 sequences, around 60% detected once. This receptor was taken from a human donor in good health. The sequenced sample consisted of sorted CD4+, CD8+, or CD8+CD57+ T cells (not recorded which) from PBMCs.

CDR3 coding DNA: TGCAGCGTGCGACTAGCTTCAAATACCGGGGAGCTGTTTTTT. Translation: CSVRLASNTGELFF. The V call is TRBV29-1, the J call TRBJ2-2, with 7 bases matching TRBD2. There are 14 residues in the CDR3. The trim removed 6 bases at V and 5 bases at J, leaving 9 bases unmatched. Germline loops: CDR1 SQVTM, CDR2 ANQGSEA.